These 22 T cell receptor beta chains originate from one sample sequenced in a study of T cell responses to AZD1222 COVID-19 vaccine. TCRdb's copy holds only in-frame clones and misses some; the assay was immunoSEQ multiplex PCR. The sample holds tens of thousands of clones, around 85% seen once. Sequences were derived from peripheral blood, sampled on day 0 of MenACWY control vaccination. Receptors were obtained from an adult in good health.

The genes are TRBV19 and TRBJ1-5, with 8 nucleotides matching TRBD1. Germline lookup yields CDR1 LNHDA and CDR2 SQIVND (reference sequence). The V and J ends lost 4 bases and 7 bases, in that order; junction bases with no gene match: 12. This CDR3 region has 16 residues. Here the CDR3 reads CASSRAQGAQGQPQHF. Here the CDR3 DNA reads TGTGCCAGTAGTAGGGCGCAGGGGGCGCAAGGACAGCCCCAGCATTTT.

The J gene is TRBJ1-2, the V gene TRBV3-1 (or the pseudogene TRBV3-2); D call uncertain. V lost 2 bases and J 7 bases, leaving 5 bases between the germline ends. This CDR3 has 11 residues. Germline V gene data show CDR1 as LGHDT and CDR2 as YNNKEL (reference sequence). CDR3 in amino acids: CASSQYVGYTF. CDR3 nucleotides: TGTGCCAGCAGCCAATATGTTGGCTACACCTTC.

This chain connects TRBV27 to TRBJ2-3, with 7 bases that match TRBD1. The CDR3 consists of 15 residues. The ends lost 6 bases at V and 3 bases at J; junction bases unmatched: 9. Germline V gives CDR1 MNHEY, CDR2 SMNVEV (reference sequence). CDR3 in amino acids: CASRSQGVRTDTQYF. CDR3 sequence (DNA): TGTGCCAGCAGGTCTCAGGGGGTTCGGACAGATACGCAGTATTTT.

This rearrangement joins TRBV20-1 to TRBJ2-1; the D gene is possibly TRBD2 (6 bases). The V gene lost 3 bases and the J gene lost 5 bases, with 17 bases spanning the gap. The germline V gene has CDR1 DFQATT and CDR2 SNEGSKA (reference sequence). This CDR3 spans 15 amino acids. CDR3 in DNA: TGCAGTGCTAGTGCCCAGACTAGAATAAACAATGAGCAGTTCTTC. Its translation: CSASAQTRINNEQFF.

The genes are TRBV2 and TRBJ2-2, with TRBD2 identical over 10 bases. V lost 8 bases, J lost 6 bases, and 9 bases stayed unmatched. The CDR3 sequence is 15 residues long. Germline CDR1 and CDR2: SNHLY and FYNNEI. CDR3 sequence reads: CASEAGGKVAGELFF. The CDR3 nucleotides are TGTGCCAGCGAAGCGGGAGGGAAGGTCGCCGGGGAGCTGTTTTTT.

This clone was detected only a few times. V is TRBV12-3 or TRBV12-4 and J is TRBJ2-1; 8 nucleotides match TRBD2. J was trimmed by 14 bases and V by 5 bases; bases with no gene match: 11. This CDR3 region has 13 residues. CDR3 DNA sequence: TGTGCCAGCAGTATGCTACTAGCGGATAAGGAGTTCTTC. It encodes CASSMLLADKEFF.

The J gene is TRBJ2-2, the V gene TRBV4-1; no definite D call. With 4 bases removed from V and 4 bases from J, the gap between germline ends came to 10 bases. Germline values: CDR1 MGHRA, CDR2 YSYEKL. The CDR3 has 14 residues. Written as DNA, the CDR3 is TGCGCCAGCAGCCGGGGAACAGCCACCGGGGAGCTGTTTTTT. This codes for CASSRGTATGELFF.

The chain has TRBV12-3 or TRBV12-4 and TRBJ2-2; D call uncertain. CDR3 length equals 13 residues. V was cut by 1 base and J by 2 bases, with 2 bases left in between. The CDR3 region is CASSLGNTGELFF. CDR3 coding DNA: TGTGCCAGCAGTTTAGGTAACACCGGGGAGCTGTTTTTT.

The chain is built from TRBV6-5 and TRBJ1-4; D gene ambiguous. The length of the CDR3 is 15 residues. Germline lookup yields CDR1 MNHEY and CDR2 SVGAGI. Trimming removed 6 bases at V and 0 bases at J, with 11 bases between. CDR3 region: CASRAGRTTNEKLFF. The CDR3 nucleotides are TGTGCCAGCAGGGCTGGACGGACAACTAATGAAAAACTGTTTTTT.

The chain carries TRBV19 and TRBJ1-5; D is possibly TRBD1 (6 bases). Trimming cost V 4 bases and J 2 bases, with 12 bases left between them. This CDR3 is 15 amino acids long. The germline V gene has CDR1 LNHDA and CDR2 SQIVND (reference sequence). The CDR3 reads CASSRQARGNQPQHF. The CDR3 bases are TGTGCCAGTAGTAGACAGGCGCGTGGCAATCAGCCCCAGCATTTT. The entire variable domain, with the rest obtained from reference TRBV19 and TRBJ1-5, is as follows: DGGITQSPKYLFRKEGQNVTLSCEQNLNHDAMYWYRQDPGQGLRLIYYSQIVNDFQKGDIAEGYSVSREKKESFPLTVTSAQKNPTAFYLCASSRQARGNQPQHFGDGTRLSIL.

The chain combines TRBV6-2 or TRBV6-3 with TRBJ2-5; no clear D gene. This CDR3 spans 12 amino acids. CDR1 MNHEY and CDR2 SVGEGT come from the germline V gene. V lost 6 bases and J lost 7, with 12 bases in between. DNA for the CDR3: TGTGCCAGCAGCCTCCAATCGGGGACCCAGTACTTC. Encoded protein: CASSLQSGTQYF.

This clone was seen only a few times. This chain uses TRBV7-8 with TRBJ1-5, with D possibly matching TRBD1 (6 bases). V gave up 4 bases and J gave up 11 bases, with 18 bases separating them. This CDR3 has 14 amino acids. CDR1 and CDR2 from the germline V gene are SGHVS and FQNEAQ. DNA of the CDR3: TGTGCCAGCAGCTCCACTCATAACCAGGGGTCCCAGCATTTT. Its translation is CASSSTHNQGSQHF.

V usage is TRBV7-3 and J usage is TRBJ2-3; 11 positions agree with TRBD2. Losses at the gene ends were 8 bases for V and 2 bases for J; bases not matched to a gene: 6. There are 15 residues in the CDR3. CDR1 is SGHTA, CDR2 FQGTGA, per germline. The CDR3 loop reads CASGRLAGLTDTQYF. The CDR3 nucleotides are TGTGCCAGCGGTAGACTAGCGGGACTCACAGATACGCAGTATTTT.

This clone was seen a few times. V and J are TRBV11-1 and TRBJ1-2, with 7 bases aligning to TRBD1. Per the germline V gene, CDR1 is SGHAT and CDR2 is FQDESV (reference sequence). The V gene end was trimmed by 7 bases and the J gene end by 4 bases; junction bases not matched to a gene: 12. The CDR3 has 15 amino acids. The CDR3 protein is CASKDRDSDFYGYTF. The CDR3 coding sequence is TGTGCCAGCAAGGACCGGGACAGCGATTTCTATGGCTACACCTTC.

The chain uses TRBV3-1 (or the pseudogene TRBV3-2) and TRBJ1-5; D gene unclear. Germline-derived CDR1 and CDR2 are LGHDT and YNNKEL (reference sequence). The CDR3 contains 14 residues. Deletions cut 8 bases from V and 5 bases from J, with 16 bases between. The CDR3 DNA is TGTGCCAGCCAGGTAGGCACCGGGGATCAGCCCCAGCATTTT. The encoded protein is CASQVGTGDQPQHF.

This clone occurred once. The rearrangement joins TRBV7-2 to TRBJ2-3; 7 bases fit TRBD1. V shed 5 bases and J 1 base; nucleotides not matched to a gene: 3. Germline CDR1 and CDR2: SGHTA and FQGNSA. The CDR3 has 14 residues. The CDR3 coding sequence is TGTGCCAGCAGCCCCCAGGGGGGCACAGATACGCAGTATTTT. Translated, it gives CASSPQGGTDTQYF.

This chain joins TRBV20-1 and TRBJ1-5; unclear D gene. The CDR3 runs to 14 residues. V was shortened by 3 bases and J by 4 bases, with 13 bases between the two germline ends. The germline CDR1 and CDR2 sequences are DFQATT and SNEGSKA (reference sequence). CDR3 DNA sequence: TGCAGTGCTAGTCCTCACAGACTAAATCAGCCCCAGCATTTT. Translation: CSASPHRLNQPQHF.

The chain combines TRBV2 with TRBJ1-6; 7 nucleotides match TRBD1. The CDR3 consists of 13 residues. Germline V lookup: CDR1 SNHLY, CDR2 FYNNEI. J was trimmed by 9 bases and V by 7 bases; bases with no gene match: 6. This chain's CDR3 is CASTRQGGSPLHF. The DNA of the CDR3 is TGTGCCAGCACGCGACAGGGAGGTTCACCCCTCCACTTT. The full variable domain, completed using reference TRBV2 and TRBJ1-6, is EPEVTQTPSHQVTQMGQEVILRCVPISNHLYFYWYRQILGQKVEFLVSFYNNEISEKSEIFDDQFSVERPDGSNFTLKIRSTKLEDSAMYFCASTRQGGSPLHFGNGTRLTVT.

The chain combines TRBV6-5 with TRBJ2-7; 7 bases fit TRBD1. CDR3 size: 15 residues. V lost 5 bases and J lost 4; bases outside the gene matches: 11. CDR1 and CDR2 (germline): MNHEY, SVGAGI. The CDR3 sequence is CASSRPSTGVYEQYF. The CDR3 DNA follows: TGTGCCAGCAGTCGCCCGTCTACAGGGGTTTACGAGCAGTACTTC.

This chain links TRBV27 with TRBJ2-7; 9 nucleotides line up with TRBD1. The germline V gene has CDR1 MNHEY and CDR2 SMNVEV (reference sequence). The CDR3 totals 15 residues. Trimming at V came to 5 bases and at J to 4 bases, leaving 9 bases not matched to a gene. The CDR3 here is CASSQTTGGRYEQYF. The CDR3 region has the DNA TGTGCCAGCAGTCAAACGACAGGGGGGCGATACGAGCAGTACTTC.

The rearrangement uses TRBV15 and TRBJ2-7; D is ambiguous. The CDR3 is 12 amino acids. Germline CDR1 reads LNHNV; CDR2 reads YYDKDF (reference sequence). The ends were cut back, 0 bases at V and 2 bases at J, with 2 bases in the middle. CDR3 protein: CATSRDTYEQYF. The CDR3 DNA reads TGTGCCACCAGCAGAGACACCTACGAGCAGTACTTC.

The rearrangement joins TRBV29-1 to TRBJ2-6, with 7 bases lining up with TRBD1. Germline CDR1 SQVTM, CDR2 ANQGSEA. CDR3 length: 19 residues. Germline trimming cut 1 base from V and 3 bases from J; bases unmatched to any gene: 15. The CDR3 DNA sequence: TGCAGCGTTGAAGGTTATGGGGGACAGTTTAAATTTGGGGCCAACGTCCTGACTTTC. Protein sequence: CSVEGYGGQFKFGANVLTF.